The entry below describes one TCR beta chain. Time point reported: baseline, week 1 (first vaccination visit). As for treatment: pre-vaccination baseline after standard-of-care therapy. This sample stems from a study of a mutant IDH1 vaccine in newly diagnosed glioma. This table comes from immunoSEQ multiplex PCR, and its TCRdb copy is limited to in-frame clones, with some not included. Of 50,000 or so clones listed, approximately 80% are singletons. The source of this sequence is a man between 18 and 35 years old with glioma. This sample comprised PBMCs, obtained from a glioma patient treated with radiotherapy, temozolomide or both.

CDR3 bases: TGTGCCAGCAGCTTGGCCAGGGCAGGGGGCTCTGGCTACACCTTC. Protein product: CASSLARAGGSGYTF. This chain connects TRBV5-4 to TRBJ1-2; 8 bases align to TRBD1. Germline values: CDR1 SGHNT, CDR2 YYREEE (reference sequence). CDR3 length: 15 residues. V shed 0 bases and J 7 bases; nucleotides not matched to a gene: 8. The full variable domain, rest sourced from reference TRBV5-4 and TRBJ1-2, is ETGVTQSPTHLIKTRGQQVTLRCSSQSGHNTVSWYQQALGQGPQFIFQYYREEENGRGNFPPRFSGLQFPNYSSELNVNALELDDSALYLCASSLARAGGSGYTFGSGTRLTVV.